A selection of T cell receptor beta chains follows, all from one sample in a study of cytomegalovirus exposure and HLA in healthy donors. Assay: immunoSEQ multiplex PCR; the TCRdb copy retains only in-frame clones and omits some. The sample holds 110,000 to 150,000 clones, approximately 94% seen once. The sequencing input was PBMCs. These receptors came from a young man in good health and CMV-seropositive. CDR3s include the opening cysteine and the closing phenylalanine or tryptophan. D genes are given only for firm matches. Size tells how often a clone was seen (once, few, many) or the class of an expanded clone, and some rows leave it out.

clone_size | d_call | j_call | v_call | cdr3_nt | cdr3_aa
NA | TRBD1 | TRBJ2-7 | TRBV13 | TGTGCTAGCAGCTGGGGACAGGGGGCTCCCGAGCAGTACTTC | CASSWGQGAPEQYF
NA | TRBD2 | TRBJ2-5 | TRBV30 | TGTGCCTGGAGTCTCGTAGGCGGGAGAGAGACCCAGTACTTC | CAWSLVGGRETQYF
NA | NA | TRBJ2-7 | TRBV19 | TGTGCCAGTAGTACCTCCCCCCCTCACGAGCAGTACTTC | CASSTSPPHEQYF
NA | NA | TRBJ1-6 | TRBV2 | TGTGCCAGCAGTGAATTGAGTAGCTCCTATAATTCACCCCTCCACTTT | CASSELSSSYNSPLHF
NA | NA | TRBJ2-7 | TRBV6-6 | TGTGCCAGCAGTTACGGGACACCCTACGAGCAGTACTTC | CASSYGTPYEQYF
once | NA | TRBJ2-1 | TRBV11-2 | TGTGCCAGCAGCCCAGCTCCGGGGTCCTACAATGAGCAGTTCTTC | CASSPAPGSYNEQFF
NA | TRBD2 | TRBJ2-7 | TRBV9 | TGTGCCAGCAGCGCGGGAGGCCCCCCCGAGCAGTACTTC | CASSAGGPPEQYF
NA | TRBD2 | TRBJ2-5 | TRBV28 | TGTGCCACCGAGGTGGGGGGGGTCCAAGAGACCCAGTACTTC | CATEVGGVQETQYF
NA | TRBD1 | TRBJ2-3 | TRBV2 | TGTGCCAGCAGTGCTCAGGGGGGCACAGATACGCAGTATTTT | CASSAQGGTDTQYF
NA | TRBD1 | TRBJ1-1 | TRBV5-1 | TGCGCCAGCAGCCTGGACAGGGTGACCACTGAAGCTTTCTTT | CASSLDRVTTEAFF
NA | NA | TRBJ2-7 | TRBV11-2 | TGTGCCAGCAGCTTAGATTTACAGCTTAACTACGAGCAGTACTTC | CASSLDLQLNYEQYF
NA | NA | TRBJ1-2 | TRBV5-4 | TGTGCCAGCAGCTTGGAGGGGTATGGCTACACCTTC | CASSLEGYGYTF
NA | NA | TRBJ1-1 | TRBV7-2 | TGTGCCAGCAGCTTTACATTGAACACTGAAGCTTTCTTT | CASSFTLNTEAFF
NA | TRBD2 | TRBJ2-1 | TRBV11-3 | TGTGCCAGCAGCTTAACCAGCGGGAGAGGGAGCTCCTACAATGAGCAGTTCTTC | CASSLTSGRGSSYNEQFF
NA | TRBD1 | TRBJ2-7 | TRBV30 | TGTGCCTGGAGTGTAATCCAGGGGGCGCCCGAGCAGTACTTC | CAWSVIQGAPEQYF
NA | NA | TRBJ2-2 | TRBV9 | TGTGCCAGCAGCGCGGAGGGTCGTCCCGGGGAGCTGTTTTTT | CASSAEGRPGELFF
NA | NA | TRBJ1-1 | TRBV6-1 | TGTGCCAGCAGTGAAGACGGGAATCGGCGGGCTTTCTTT | CASSEDGNRRAFF
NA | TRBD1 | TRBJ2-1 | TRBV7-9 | TGTGCCAGCAATGGACAGGGGATCTACAATGAGCAGTTCTTC | CASNGQGIYNEQFF
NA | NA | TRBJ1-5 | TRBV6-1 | TGTGCCAGCAGTGAACGGGGGAATCAGCCCCAGCATTTT | CASSERGNQPQHF
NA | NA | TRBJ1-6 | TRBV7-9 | TGTGCCAGCAGCTTAGGACAGGCCCTTGGACCCCTCCACTTT | CASSLGQALGPLHF
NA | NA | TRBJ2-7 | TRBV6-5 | TGTGCCAGCAGTTACTCTACAGGGATCTACGAGCAGTACTTC | CASSYSTGIYEQYF
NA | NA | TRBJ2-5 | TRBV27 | TGTGCCAGCAGTTTCTGGATAGGGGCGACCCAGTACTTC | CASSFWIGATQYF
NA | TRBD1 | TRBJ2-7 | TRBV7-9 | TGTGCCAGCACTGACGGGACAGTTGACTACGAGCAGTACTTC | CASTDGTVDYEQYF
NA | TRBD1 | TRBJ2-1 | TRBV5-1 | TGCGCCAGCAGCTTTTCGGGGACAGCAAACAATGAGCAGTTCTTC | CASSFSGTANNEQFF
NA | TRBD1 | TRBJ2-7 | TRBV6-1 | TGTGCCAGCAGTGGGGGGACAGGTACCTACGAGCAGTACTTC | CASSGGTGTYEQYF
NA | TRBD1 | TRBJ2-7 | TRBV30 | TGTGCCTGGAGTGCCGGGACAGGGTCCCACGAGCAGTACTTC | CAWSAGTGSHEQYF
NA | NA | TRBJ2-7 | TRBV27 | TGTGCCAGCAGTTTATCCTTTGACAGACTAGGGGCCTACGAGCAGTACTTC | CASSLSFDRLGAYEQYF
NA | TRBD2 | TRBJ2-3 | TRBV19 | TGTGCCAGTAGTATGACTAGCGGGAGTCGAGATACGCAGTATTTT | CASSMTSGSRDTQYF
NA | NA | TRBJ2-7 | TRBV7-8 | TGTGCCAGCAGCTTAGGCTTAAGGGGCGGAAGCACCTCCTACGAGCAGTACTTC | CASSLGLRGGSTSYEQYF
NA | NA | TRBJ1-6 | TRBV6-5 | TGTGCCAGCAGTTTCCATGACAGGAGCTTTAATTCACCCCTCCACTTT | CASSFHDRSFNSPLHF
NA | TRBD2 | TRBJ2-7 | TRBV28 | TGTGCCAGCAGTTTACCGCAAGGCGGGAGGATGTACGAGCAGTACTTC | CASSLPQGGRMYEQYF